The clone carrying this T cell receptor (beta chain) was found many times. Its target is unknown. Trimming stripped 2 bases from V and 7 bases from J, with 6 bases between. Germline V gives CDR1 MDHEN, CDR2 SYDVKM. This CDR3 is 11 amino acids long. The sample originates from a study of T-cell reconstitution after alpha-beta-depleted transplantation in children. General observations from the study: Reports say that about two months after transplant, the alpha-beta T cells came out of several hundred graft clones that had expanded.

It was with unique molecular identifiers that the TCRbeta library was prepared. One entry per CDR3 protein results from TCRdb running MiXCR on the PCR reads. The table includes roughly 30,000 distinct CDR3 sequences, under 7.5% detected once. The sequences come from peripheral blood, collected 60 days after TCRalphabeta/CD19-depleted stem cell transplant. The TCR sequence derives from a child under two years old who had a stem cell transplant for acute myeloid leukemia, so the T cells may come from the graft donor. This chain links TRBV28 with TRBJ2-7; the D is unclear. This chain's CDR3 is CASSLMIEQYF. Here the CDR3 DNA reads TGTGCCAGCAGTTTAATGATAGAGCAGTACTTC. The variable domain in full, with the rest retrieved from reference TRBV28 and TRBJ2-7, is DVKVTQSSRYLVKRTGEKVFLECVQDMDHENMFWYRQDPGLGLRLIYFSYDVKMKEKGDIPEGYSVSREKKERFSLILESASTNQTSMYLCASSLMIEQYFGPGTRLTVT.